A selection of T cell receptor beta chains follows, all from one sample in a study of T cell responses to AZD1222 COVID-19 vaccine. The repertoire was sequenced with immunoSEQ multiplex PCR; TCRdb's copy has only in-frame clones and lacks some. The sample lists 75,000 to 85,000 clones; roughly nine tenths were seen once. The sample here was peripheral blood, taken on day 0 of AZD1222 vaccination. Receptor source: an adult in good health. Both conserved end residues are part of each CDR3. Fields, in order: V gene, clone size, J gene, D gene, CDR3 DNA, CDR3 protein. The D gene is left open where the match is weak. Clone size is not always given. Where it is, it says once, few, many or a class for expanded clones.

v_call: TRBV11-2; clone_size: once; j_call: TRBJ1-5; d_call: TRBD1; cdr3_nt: TGTGCCAGCAGCCCGGGGACAGGAGGTATGTCCCAGCATTTT; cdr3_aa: CASSPGTGGMSQHF
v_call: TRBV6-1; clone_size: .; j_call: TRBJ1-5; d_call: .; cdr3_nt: TGTGCCAGCAGTGAACATGGCAATCAGCCCCAGCATTTT; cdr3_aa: CASSEHGNQPQHF
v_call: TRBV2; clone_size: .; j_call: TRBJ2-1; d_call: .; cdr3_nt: TGTGCCAGCGCGGCCTCAGGGACTTACAATGAGCAGTTCTTC; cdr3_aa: CASAASGTYNEQFF
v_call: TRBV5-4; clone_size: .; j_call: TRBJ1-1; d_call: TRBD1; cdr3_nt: TGTGCCAGCAGCGGGGACAGGGCGGCGAACACTGAAGCTTTCTTT; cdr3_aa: CASSGDRAANTEAFF
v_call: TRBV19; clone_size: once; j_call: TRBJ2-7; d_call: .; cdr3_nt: TGTGCCAGTAGTCAAACAGCGTCCTTTGAGCAGTACTTC; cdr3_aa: CASSQTASFEQYF
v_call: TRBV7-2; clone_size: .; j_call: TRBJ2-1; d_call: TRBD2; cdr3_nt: TGTGCCAGCAGCTCCTTTAGGCGAGCGGGGCCACCCAATGAGCAGTTCTTC; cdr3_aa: CASSSFRRAGPPNEQFF
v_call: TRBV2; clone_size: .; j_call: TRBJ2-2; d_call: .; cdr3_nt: TGTGCCAGCAGTGTTGAAGGGACCGGGGAGCTGTTTTTT; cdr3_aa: CASSVEGTGELFF
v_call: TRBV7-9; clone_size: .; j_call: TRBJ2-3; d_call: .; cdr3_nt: TGTGCCAGCAGCTTGGGCCGGGATACGCAGTATTTT; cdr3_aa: CASSLGRDTQYF
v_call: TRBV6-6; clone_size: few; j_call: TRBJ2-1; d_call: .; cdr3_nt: TGTGCCAGCAGATCCGGGCCCAGGGTCGGGGAGCAGTTCTTC; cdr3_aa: CASRSGPRVGEQFF
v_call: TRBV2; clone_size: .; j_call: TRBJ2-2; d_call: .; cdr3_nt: TGTGCCAGCGTACCCACGGGACAGAACACCGGGGAGCTGTTTTTT; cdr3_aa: CASVPTGQNTGELFF
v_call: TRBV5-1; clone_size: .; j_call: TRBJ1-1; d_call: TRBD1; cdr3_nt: TGCGCCAGCAGCTTGGTTGCAGGGGGAGGCACTGAAGCTTTCTTT; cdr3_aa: CASSLVAGGGTEAFF
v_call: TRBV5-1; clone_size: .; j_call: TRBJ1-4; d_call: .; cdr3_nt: TGCGCCAGCAGCTGGAGTCAAACTAATGAAAAACTGTTTTTT; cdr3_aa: CASSWSQTNEKLFF
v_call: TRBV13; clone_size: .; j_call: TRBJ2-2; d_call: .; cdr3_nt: TGTGCCAGCAGCGCGGGACGGAACACCGGGGAGCTGTTTTTT; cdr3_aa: CASSAGRNTGELFF
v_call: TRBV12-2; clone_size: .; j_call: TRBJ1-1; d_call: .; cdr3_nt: TGTGCAAGTCGCCTGGACAGCCCGAACACTGAAGCTTTCTTT; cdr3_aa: CASRLDSPNTEAFF
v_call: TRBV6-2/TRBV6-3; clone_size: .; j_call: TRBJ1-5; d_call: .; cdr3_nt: TGTGCCAGCAGTTATCGACAGGACAATCAGCCCCAGCATTTT; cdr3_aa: CASSYRQDNQPQHF
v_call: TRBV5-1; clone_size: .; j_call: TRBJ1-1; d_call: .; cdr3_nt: TGCGCCAGCAGCGAGGATACAGATTTCGTGAGAGCTTTCTTT; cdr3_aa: CASSEDTDFVRAFF
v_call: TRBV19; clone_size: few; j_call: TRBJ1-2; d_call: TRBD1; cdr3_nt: TGTGCCAGTAGTATAGATTCTCCCGGGACAGCCTCTAACTATGGCTACACCTTC; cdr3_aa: CASSIDSPGTASNYGYTF
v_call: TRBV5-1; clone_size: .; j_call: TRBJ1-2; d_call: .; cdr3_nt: TGCGCCAGCACCCGTTCACCCGGGACCCAGGAAGGAGGCTACACCTTC; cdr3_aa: CASTRSPGTQEGGYTF
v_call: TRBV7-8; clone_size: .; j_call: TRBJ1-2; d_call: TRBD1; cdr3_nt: TGTGCCAGCAGCAAAACAGGGGGAGGATATGGCTACACCTTC; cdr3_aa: CASSKTGGGYGYTF
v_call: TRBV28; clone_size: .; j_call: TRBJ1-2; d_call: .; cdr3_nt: TGTGCCAGCAGTTGGGGAAACTATGGCTACACCTTC; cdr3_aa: CASSWGNYGYTF
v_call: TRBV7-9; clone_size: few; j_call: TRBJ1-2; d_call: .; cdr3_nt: TGTGCCAGCAGCTCCTTGAGAGGGGCTAGAGGTTATGGCTACACCTTC; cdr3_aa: CASSSLRGARGYGYTF
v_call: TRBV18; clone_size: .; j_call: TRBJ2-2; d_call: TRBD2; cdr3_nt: TGTGCCAGCTCTCTCGCGGCGGGGGGCGTCACCGGGGAGCTGTTTTTT; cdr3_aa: CASSLAAGGVTGELFF
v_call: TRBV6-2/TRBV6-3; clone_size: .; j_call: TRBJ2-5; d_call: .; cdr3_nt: TGTGCCAGCAGTAGGGGGACTCTACAAGAGACCCAGTACTTC; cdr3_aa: CASSRGTLQETQYF
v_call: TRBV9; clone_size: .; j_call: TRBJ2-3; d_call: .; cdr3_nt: TGTGCCAGCAGCGCCCGCGGAAGAGGGACAGATACGCAGTATTTT; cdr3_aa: CASSARGRGTDTQYF
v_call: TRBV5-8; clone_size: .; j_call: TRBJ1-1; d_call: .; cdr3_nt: TGTGCCAGCAGCGCGGAATTGAACACTGAAGCTTTCTTT; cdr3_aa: CASSAELNTEAFF
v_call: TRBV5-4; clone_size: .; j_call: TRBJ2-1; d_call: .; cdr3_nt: TGTGCCAGCAGCTCTATCCGGGACGAACAAAACAATGAGCAGTTCTTC; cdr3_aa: CASSSIRDEQNNEQFF
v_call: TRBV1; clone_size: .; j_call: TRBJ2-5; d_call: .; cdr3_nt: TGCACCAGCAGACAACAGGGGCAAGAGACCCAGTACTTC; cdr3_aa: CTSRQQGQETQYF
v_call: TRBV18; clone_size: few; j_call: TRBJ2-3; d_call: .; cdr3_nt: TGTGCCAGCTCACCCACCCATACTCCCACAGATACGCAGTATTTT; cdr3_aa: CASSPTHTPTDTQYF
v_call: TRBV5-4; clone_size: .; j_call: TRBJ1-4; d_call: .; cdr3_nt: TGTGCCAGCAGCTTCAGGGAGGGCGATGAAAAACTGTTTTTT; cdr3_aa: CASSFREGDEKLFF
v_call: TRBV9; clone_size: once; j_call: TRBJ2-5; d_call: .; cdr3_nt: TGTGCCAGCAGCGTAGTCCAGGGAGGAGGAGGGACCCAGTACTTC; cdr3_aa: CASSVVQGGGGTQYF
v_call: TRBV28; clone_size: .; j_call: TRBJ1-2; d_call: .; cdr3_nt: TGTGCCAGCAGTGCAAACAACTATGGCTACACCTTC; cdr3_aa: CASSANNYGYTF
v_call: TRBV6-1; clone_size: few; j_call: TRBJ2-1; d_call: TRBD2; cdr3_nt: TGTGCCAGCAGTGAAGCTAGCGGGGTTTACAATGAGCAGTTCTTC; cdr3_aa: CASSEASGVYNEQFF
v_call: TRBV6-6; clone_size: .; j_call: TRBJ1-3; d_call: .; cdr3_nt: TGTGCCAGCAGCCGTACAGGGCCCAACGGAAACACCATATATTTT; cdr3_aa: CASSRTGPNGNTIYF
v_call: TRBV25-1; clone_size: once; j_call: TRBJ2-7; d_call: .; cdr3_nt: TGTGCCAGCAGTGAGACATTCTACGAGCAGTACTTC; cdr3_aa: CASSETFYEQYF
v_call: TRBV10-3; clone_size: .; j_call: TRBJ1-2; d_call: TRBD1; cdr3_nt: TGTGCCATCAGTGAATTCCAGGGGGGCTATGGCTACACCTTC; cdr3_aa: CAISEFQGGYGYTF
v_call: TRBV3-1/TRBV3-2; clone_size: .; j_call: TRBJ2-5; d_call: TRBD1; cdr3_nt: TGTGCCAGCAGCCTGGACAGGCGACAAGAGACCCAGTACTTC; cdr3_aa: CASSLDRRQETQYF
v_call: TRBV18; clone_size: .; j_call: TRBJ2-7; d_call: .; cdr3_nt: TGTGCCAGCTCACCAGGGACGGGCTACGAGCAGTACTTC; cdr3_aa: CASSPGTGYEQYF
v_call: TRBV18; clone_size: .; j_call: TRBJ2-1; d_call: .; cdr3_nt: TGTGCCAGCTCACCAAGGAGGGAACAAAAAGAGCAGTTCTTC; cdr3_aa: CASSPRREQKEQFF
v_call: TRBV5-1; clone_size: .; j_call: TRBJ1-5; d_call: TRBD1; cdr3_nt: TGCGCCAGCAGCCCCGGGACAGGGAATCTTGGATCCCAGCATTTT; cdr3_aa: CASSPGTGNLGSQHF
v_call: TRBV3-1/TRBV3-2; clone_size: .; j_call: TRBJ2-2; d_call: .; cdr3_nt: TGTGCCAGCAGCTTGGGGAGGTCCGGGGAGCTGTTTTTT; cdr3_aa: CASSLGRSGELFF